These 20 T cell receptor beta chains were sequenced from one sample in a study of radiation and T cells in renal cell carcinoma. Stated time point: baseline pretreatment blood. Treatment in this sample: 15 Gy SBRT to primary tumor, nephrectomy 4 weeks later. TCRdb's copy holds only in-frame clones and misses some; the assay was immunoSEQ multiplex PCR. The sample includes over 85,000 clones, approximately 83% of them seen just once. The sequencing here drew on blood, taken from a patient whose treatment included radiotherapy and nephrectomy. Receptors were obtained from a man aged 55 to 70 with renal cell carcinoma.

This clone was picked up one time. This chain connects TRBV5-1 to TRBJ1-5, with a tentative D call TRBD1 (5 bases). V was shortened by 0 bases and J by 4 bases, with 14 bases between the two germline ends. The CDR3 has 16 amino acids. Germline assignment: CDR1 SGHRS and CDR2 YFSETQ. In DNA form, the CDR3 reads TGCGCCAGCAGCTTGGAACCGCAGGGAGATAATCAGCCCCAGCATTTT. It codes for CASSLEPQGDNQPQHF.

The rearrangement links TRBV9 to TRBJ1-1; 8 nucleotides align to TRBD1. This CDR3 contains 14 residues. CDR1 is SGDLS, CDR2 YYNGEE, per germline. Trimming took 4 bases from V and 4 from J; bases not matched to a gene: 6. The CDR3 loop reads CASSPRTGPTEAFF. The CDR3 nucleotides read TGTGCCAGCAGCCCCCGGACAGGGCCCACTGAAGCTTTCTTT.

This chain joins TRBV6-5 and TRBJ1-5, with D possibly matching TRBD1 (6 bases). Between the trimmed V and J ends, which lost 6 bases and 5 bases, there was a span of 14 bases. The CDR3 contains 14 residues. Germline values: CDR1 MNHEY, CDR2 SVGAGI. CDR3 in amino acids: CASSPTGRYQPQHF. The CDR3, as DNA: TGTGCCAGCAGCCCGACAGGTCGGTATCAGCCCCAGCATTTT.

The chain is built from TRBV5-4 and TRBJ2-6; possibly TRBD1 for D (5 bases). Germline CDR1 and CDR2: SGHNT and YYREEE (reference sequence). This CDR3 comprises 16 residues. V shed 4 bases and J shed 2 bases, with 13 bases lying between them. Here the CDR3 reads CASSRISGTGANVLTF. The DNA for the CDR3 is TGTGCCAGCAGCCGAATCTCAGGGACTGGGGCCAACGTCCTGACTTTC.

The chain couples TRBV6-1 to TRBJ1-6; D gene ambiguous. V lost 4 bases and J lost 10, with 14 bases in between. CDR3 length equals 14 residues. Germline V gene data show CDR1 as MNHNS and CDR2 as SASEGT. The CDR3 is CASSGTGIRSPLHF. The CDR3 DNA reads as TGTGCCAGCAGTGGGACGGGGATACGGTCACCCCTCCACTTT.

The chain couples TRBV7-9 to TRBJ2-7; tentative D call: TRBD1 (5 bases). Germline assignment: CDR1 SEHNR and CDR2 FQNEAQ (reference sequence). Trimming pared 5 bases from V and 3 bases from J, leaving 17 bases between. The CDR3 is 15 residues long. CDR3 DNA: TGTGCCAGCAGCCCCCCTGGCAGGGTGGTCTACGAGCAGTACTTC. Amino acid sequence: CASSPPGRVVYEQYF. Variable domain in full (rest from reference TRBV7-9 and TRBJ2-7): DTGVSQNPRHKITKRGQNVTFRCDPISEHNRLYWYRQTLGQGPEFLTYFQNEAQLEKSRLLSDRFSAERPKGSFSTLEIQRTEQGDSAMYLCASSPPGRVVYEQYFGPGTRLTVT.

This chain connects TRBV5-1 to TRBJ2-4; 10 bases align to TRBD1. CDR1 SGHRS and CDR2 YFSETQ come from the germline V gene. The CDR3 is 16 residues long. Trimming took 0 bases from V and 13 from J; bases not matched to a gene: 13. The CDR3 spells CASSLAGTGESRPQYF. In nucleotides, the CDR3 is TGCGCCAGCAGCTTGGCCGGGACAGGGGAATCCCGACCGCAGTACTTC.

CDR3 bases: TGCGCCAGCAGTGAGTCCGGGGACACCGGGGAGCTGTTTTTT. Protein product: CASSESGDTGELFF. The chain combines TRBV10-1 with TRBJ2-2; possibly TRBD2 for D (5 bases). From germline, CDR1 is WNHNN and CDR2 SYGVQD (reference sequence). V was trimmed by 0 bases and J by 3 bases, leaving 5 bases between them. The CDR3 runs to 14 residues.

The genes are TRBV9 and TRBJ2-5; no firm D call. V shed 4 bases and J shed 2 bases, with 9 bases lying between them. The CDR3 spans 13 residues. CDR1 and CDR2 (germline): SGDLS, YYNGEE. The CDR3 spells CASSPKWQETQYF. As DNA, the CDR3 is TGTGCCAGCAGCCCTAAGTGGCAAGAGACCCAGTACTTC.

The rearrangement joins TRBV7-2 to TRBJ2-4; D call uncertain. Germline CDR1 reads SGHTA; CDR2 reads FQGNSA. The CDR3 spans 16 residues. V was shortened by 5 bases and J by 1 base, with 15 bases between the two germline ends. This CDR3 reads CASSDTRLFAKNIQYF. In nucleotides, the CDR3 is TGTGCCAGCAGCGATACCAGGCTATTCGCCAAAAACATTCAGTACTTC.

This clone was counted between two and nine times. The J gene is TRBJ2-7, the V gene TRBV5-1; a weak D match, TRBD2 (6 bases). There are 15 residues in the CDR3. The germline CDR1 and CDR2 sequences are SGHRS and YFSETQ. V was shortened by 0 bases and J by 7 bases, with 17 bases between the two germline ends. CDR3 sequence reads: CASSLEGTSGSEQYF. For the CDR3, the DNA is TGCGCCAGCAGCTTGGAAGGGACCTCCGGGAGTGAGCAGTACTTC. The full variable domain, in which reference TRBV5-1 and TRBJ2-7 provide the parts outside the CDR3, is KAGVTQTPRYLIKTRGQQVTLSCSPISGHRSVSWYQQTPGQGLQFLFEYFSETQRNKGNFPGRFSGRQFSNSRSEMNVSTLELGDSALYLCASSLEGTSGSEQYFGPGTRLTVT.

The chain is built from TRBV5-1 and TRBJ2-7; 9 bases agree with TRBD1. The ends lost 1 base at V and 3 bases at J; junction bases unmatched: 17. Germline values: CDR1 SGHRS, CDR2 YFSETQ. This CDR3 has 19 amino acids. The CDR3 DNA follows: TGCGCCAGCAGCTTGATGCCCCCGGGACAGGGACCGTCTTTCTACGAGCAGTACTTC. Encoded protein: CASSLMPPGQGPSFYEQYF. The entire variable domain, with the rest obtained from reference TRBV5-1 and TRBJ2-7, is as follows: KAGVTQTPRYLIKTRGQQVTLSCSPISGHRSVSWYQQTPGQGLQFLFEYFSETQRNKGNFPGRFSGRQFSNSRSEMNVSTLELGDSALYLCASSLMPPGQGPSFYEQYFGPGTRLTVT.

The rearrangement links TRBV14 to TRBJ2-3; maybe TRBD2 (6 bases). The CDR3 loop spans 15 amino acids. CDR1 is SGHDN, CDR2 FVKESK, per germline. V lost 2 bases and J 2 bases, leaving 11 bases between the germline ends. For the CDR3, the DNA is TGTGCCAGCAGCCAAAGGAGCGGGCCCACAGATACGCAGTATTTT. Translation: CASSQRSGPTDTQYF.

This rearrangement joins TRBV23-1 to TRBJ1-1; 11 bases are shared with TRBD1. TRBV23-1 is marked as an open reading frame, function uncertain. Trimming cost V 6 bases and J 2 bases; bases outside gene matches: 8. This CDR3 comprises 16 residues. The DNA for the CDR3 is TGCGCCAGCAGCTGCCCGGGGACAGGGGGTAACACTGAAGCTTTCTTT. This encodes CASSCPGTGGNTEAFF.

This chain uses TRBV6-4 with TRBJ1-1; no reliable D call. The CDR3 length is 12 residues. V was pared by 2 bases and J by 6 bases, with 7 bases between. Germline V CDR1 and CDR2: MRHNA, SNTAGT. CDR3 coding DNA: TGTGCCAGCAGTGACGGGCGGTCTGAAGCTTTCTTT. It yields the protein CASSDGRSEAFF.

This clone was found once. This chain links TRBV9 with TRBJ2-1, with 7 positions matching TRBD2. In germline, CDR1 is SGDLS, CDR2 YYNGEE. This CDR3 comprises 15 residues. With V trimmed by 2 bases and J by 5 bases, 7 bases remained unmatched. CDR3 sequence (DNA): TGTGCCAGCAGCGTCGTGGGGGGGTACAACAATGAGCAGTTCTTC. It is translated as CASSVVGGYNNEQFF.

The chain uses TRBV4-1 and TRBJ2-5, with D tentatively TRBD1 or TRBD2 (6 bases each). Germline CDR1 reads MGHRA; CDR2 reads YSYEKL. Trimming cost V 2 bases and J 7 bases, with 20 bases left between them. This CDR3 is 16 amino acids long. The CDR3 is CASSQYRDKGGGTQYF. The CDR3 DNA follows: TGCGCCAGCAGCCAATACCGGGACAAGGGGGGTGGGACCCAGTACTTC.

This clone showed up just once. The chain recombines TRBV5-4 with TRBJ1-2; D not certain. V lost 4 bases to trimming and J lost 6 bases, with 22 bases between them. The CDR3 covers 16 residues. Germline V gene data show CDR1 as SGHNT and CDR2 as YYREEE (reference sequence). The CDR3: CASSIGNRAGRDGYTF. The CDR3, as DNA: TGTGCCAGCAGCATTGGTAACCGGGCTGGACGAGATGGCTACACCTTC.

The chain combines TRBV7-2 with TRBJ1-1, with unresolved D. CDR3 length: 12 residues. In germline, CDR1 is SGHTA, CDR2 FQGNSA. Trimming removed 5 bases at V and 8 bases at J, with 12 bases between. CDR3 in amino acids: CASSPRRPEAFF. CDR3 sequence (DNA): TGTGCCAGCAGCCCCCGGCGCCCCGAAGCTTTCTTT.

This chain uses TRBV5-1 with TRBJ2-2; 8 bases agree with TRBD1. This CDR3 comprises 14 residues. After removal of 4 bases from V and 4 bases from J, the junction contained 3 bases not matched to a gene. Germline assignment: CDR1 SGHRS and CDR2 YFSETQ. The DNA for the CDR3 is TGCGCCAGCAGCGTGACAGGGGTCACCGGGGAGCTGTTTTTT. Translation gives CASSVTGVTGELFF.